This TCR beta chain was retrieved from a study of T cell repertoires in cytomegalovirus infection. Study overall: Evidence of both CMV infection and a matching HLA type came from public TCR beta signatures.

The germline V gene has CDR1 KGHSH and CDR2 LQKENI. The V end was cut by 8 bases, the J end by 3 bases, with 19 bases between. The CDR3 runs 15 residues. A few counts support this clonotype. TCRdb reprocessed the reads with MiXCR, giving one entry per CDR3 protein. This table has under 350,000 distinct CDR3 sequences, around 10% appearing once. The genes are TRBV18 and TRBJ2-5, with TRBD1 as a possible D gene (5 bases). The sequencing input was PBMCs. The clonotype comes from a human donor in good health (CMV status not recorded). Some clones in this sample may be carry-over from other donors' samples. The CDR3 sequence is CASRAQVGVEETQYF. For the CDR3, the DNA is TGTGCCAGCCGAGCTCAAGTAGGGGTAGAAGAGACCCAGTACTTC.